A single sample is the source of the 2 T cell receptor beta chains below, sequenced in a study of long-term antiretroviral therapy in people with HIV. Version v3.0 of the immunoSEQ assay ran at survey level. Assay: immunoSEQ multiplex PCR; the TCRdb copy retains only in-frame clones and omits some. The sample has 15,000 to 20,000 clones; 70% to 90% are singletons. The sample was unsorted PBMCs, taken 0.3 years after starting antiretroviral therapy. The receptors here all came from a man between 18 and 29 years old with HIV.

The V call is TRBV6-5, the J call TRBJ1-2; 10 positions agree with TRBD1. CDR1 is MNHEY and CDR2 is SVGAGI in the germline V gene. V lost 2 bases, J lost 2 bases, and 5 bases stayed unmatched. This CDR3 has 16 residues. The chain's CDR3 is CASSYQRTGGNYGYTF. The CDR3 DNA reads TGTGCCAGCAGTTACCAGCGGACAGGGGGAAACTATGGCTACACCTTC.

This clone was detected a few times. J is TRBJ1-4 and V is TRBV9; D is possibly TRBD1 (6 bases). The germline V and J ends were trimmed by 0 bases and 8 bases, with 14 bases remaining between them. The CDR3 contains 15 residues. Looked up from germline, CDR1 is SGDLS and CDR2 is YYNGEE. The DNA for the CDR3 is TGTGCCAGCAGCGTAGGCCGGGGGGCACGGGAAAAACTGTTTTTT. Its translation is CASSVGRGAREKLFF.